These 9 T cell receptor beta chains were sequenced from one sample in a study of blood T cells in healthy people across ages. Using a J-beta primer mix together with a sample-barcoded 5' primer, a second PCR was run for about 7 to 12 cycles. TCRdb passed the 5' RACE reads through MiXCR, listing each CDR3 protein once. The table includes fewer than 2,000,000 distinct CDR3 sequences, 35% to 50% detected once. The sample consisted of blood. The receptors come from a human donor in good health.

The chain joins TRBV11-2 to TRBJ2-3; unclear D gene. CDR3 length equals 16 residues. CDR1 is SGHAT and CDR2 is FQNNGV in the germline V gene. V was cut by 1 base and J by 1 base, with 12 bases left in between. In DNA form, the CDR3 reads TGTGCCAGCAGCTTAGTAGTCGGCCCTCGCACAGATACGCAGTATTTT. This gives the protein CASSLVVGPRTDTQYF.

This clonotype has ten or more counts. The chain joins TRBV6-1 to TRBJ2-1, with 7 bases aligning to TRBD2. Per germline, CDR1 MNHNS and CDR2 SASEGT. Germline trimming cut 3 bases from V and 3 bases from J; bases unmatched to any gene: 5. The CDR3 sequence is 15 residues long. This CDR3 reads CASSDQAGSYNEQFF. In DNA, the CDR3 is TGTGCCAGCAGTGATCAAGCGGGGAGCTACAATGAGCAGTTCTTC.

CDR3 coding DNA: TGTGCCAGCAGTTTCGAGTCCGGACAGCCGAACACTGAAGCTTTCTTT. Protein product: CASSFESGQPNTEAFF. This chain connects TRBV27 to TRBJ1-1, with D possibly being TRBD1 (6 bases). V lost 3 bases and J lost 1, with 15 bases in between. CDR1 is MNHEY, CDR2 SMNVEV, per germline (reference sequence). The CDR3 is 16 residues long.

The chain combines TRBV3-1 with TRBJ2-7; D remains unclear. CDR1 is LGHDT, CDR2 YNNKEL, per germline (reference sequence). CDR3 size: 16 residues. The V end was cut by 0 bases, the J end by 0 bases, with 12 bases between. The CDR3 DNA is TGTGCCAGCAGCCAAGATCTCAAGAGCGACTCCTACGAGCAGTACTTC. Amino acid sequence: CASSQDLKSDSYEQYF.

This clonotype was observed a few times. The rearrangement joins TRBV11-2 to TRBJ2-6; D may match TRBD1 or TRBD2 (5 bases each). There are 20 residues in the CDR3. Trimming shortened V by 3 bases and J by 4 bases, and 25 bases separated the two germline ends. CDR1 is SGHAT, CDR2 FQNNGV, per germline. The CDR3 is CASSLLPGQRERSGANVLTF. CDR3 DNA sequence: TGTGCCAGCAGCTTGCTACCGGGGCAGCGAGAAAGATCGGGGGCCAACGTCCTGACTTTC.

This clonotype was detected a few times. The chain joins TRBV7-2 to TRBJ2-5, with D maybe TRBD1 (6 bases). The CDR3 runs to 17 residues. The germline V gene has CDR1 SGHTA and CDR2 FQGNSA. Between the trimmed V and J ends, which lost 4 bases and 4 bases, there was a span of 22 bases. DNA for the CDR3: TGTGCCAGCAGCTCACCCTGGACAGATCCTCGAGGAGAGACCCAGTACTTC. It is translated as CASSSPWTDPRGETQYF. The full variable domain, with the rest looked up from reference TRBV7-2 and TRBJ2-5, is GAGVSQSPSNKVTEKGKDVELRCDPISGHTALYWYRQSLGQGLEFLIYFQGNSAPDKSGLPSDRFSAERTGGSVSTLTIQRTQQEDSAVYLCASSSPWTDPRGETQYFGPGTRLLVL.

This clonotype was picked up a small number of times. CDR3: CASSPTPSPPSNYGYTF. The CDR3 region has the DNA TGCGCCAGCAGCCCCACTCCTTCCCCTCCATCTAACTATGGCTACACCTTC. The chain uses TRBV4-3 and TRBJ1-2; D call uncertain. The CDR3 runs to 17 residues. Germline lookup yields CDR1 LGHNA and CDR2 YSLEER. Trimming left V 4 bases short and J 0 bases short, with 18 bases between.

The table lists this clonotype with a few counts. The J gene is TRBJ2-6, the V gene TRBV28; D remains unclear. Germline CDR1 is MDHEN and CDR2 is SYDVKM. Trimming left V 10 bases short and J 4 bases short, with 11 bases between. CDR3 length: 13 amino acids. CDR3 sequence (DNA): TGTGCCACCCTGACTGAAGGGGCCAACGTCCTGACTTTC. It yields the protein CATLTEGANVLTF.

This clonotype appeared a single time. This chain connects TRBV7-9 to TRBJ1-2; D not resolved. V dropped 4 bases and J dropped 4 bases, with 13 bases sitting between them. Germline assignment: CDR1 SEHNR and CDR2 FQNEAQ (reference sequence). This CDR3 has 14 amino acids. The CDR3 is CASSSNRGSYGYTF. The CDR3 nucleotides read TGTGCCAGCAGCTCAAACCGGGGAAGCTATGGCTACACCTTC. Filled out from reference TRBV7-9 and TRBJ1-2, the complete variable domain reads DTGVSQNPRHKITKRGQNVTFRCDPISEHNRLYWYRQTLGQGPEFLTYFQNEAQLEKSRLLSDRFSAERPKGSFSTLEIQRTEQGDSAMYLCASSSNRGSYGYTFGSGTRLTVV.